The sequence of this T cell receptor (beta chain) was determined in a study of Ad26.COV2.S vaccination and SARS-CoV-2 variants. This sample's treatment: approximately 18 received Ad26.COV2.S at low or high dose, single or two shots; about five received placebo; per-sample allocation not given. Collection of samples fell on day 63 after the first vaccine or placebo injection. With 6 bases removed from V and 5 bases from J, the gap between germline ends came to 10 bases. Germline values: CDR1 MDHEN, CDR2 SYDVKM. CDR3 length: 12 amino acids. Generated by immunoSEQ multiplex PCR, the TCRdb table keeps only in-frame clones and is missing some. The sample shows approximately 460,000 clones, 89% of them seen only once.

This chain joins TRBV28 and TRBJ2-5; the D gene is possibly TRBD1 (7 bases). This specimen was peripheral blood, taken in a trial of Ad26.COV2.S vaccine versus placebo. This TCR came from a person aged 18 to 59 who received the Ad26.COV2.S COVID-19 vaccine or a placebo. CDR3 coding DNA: TGTGCCAGCAGGTCAGGGGGGGAGACCCAGTACTTC. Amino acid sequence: CASRSGGETQYF.